This entry describes one T cell receptor (beta chain). Its cognate antigen is unknown. Other DNA variants within this sample encode the same CDR3. The data originate from a study of shared clonotypes between healthy human individuals. The study, taken as a whole, reports: It was anticipated that sequencing depth would influence how many clonotypes donors shared. Shared across a few donors were around 4.7% of the naive CD4 clonotypes. Memory subsets generally showed lower estimated richness than naive subsets.

Germline assignment: CDR1 SQVTM and CDR2 ANQGSEA. Trimming pared 7 bases from V and 2 bases from J, leaving 12 bases between. This CDR3 region has 12 residues. Subsets obtained from CD4+ cells comprised CD45RA+ naive and CD45RA-negative memory cells. The data were produced by immunoSEQ multiplex PCR, yet TCRdb's version contains in-frame clones alone and is incomplete. The top ten clones hold over 0.12% of a sample with roughly 2.6 million clones, approximately 92% of them seen once. The receptor was isolated from a man between 18 and 35 years old in good health. The J gene is TRBJ2-7, the V gene TRBV29-1; D gene uncertain. Sequenced sample: naive CD4+ T cells sorted from blood. Regarding subset: CD45RA+ positively selected. The chain's CDR3 is CSAAAGPYEQYF. The DNA for the CDR3 is TGCAGCGCCGCGGCAGGTCCCTACGAGCAGTACTTC.